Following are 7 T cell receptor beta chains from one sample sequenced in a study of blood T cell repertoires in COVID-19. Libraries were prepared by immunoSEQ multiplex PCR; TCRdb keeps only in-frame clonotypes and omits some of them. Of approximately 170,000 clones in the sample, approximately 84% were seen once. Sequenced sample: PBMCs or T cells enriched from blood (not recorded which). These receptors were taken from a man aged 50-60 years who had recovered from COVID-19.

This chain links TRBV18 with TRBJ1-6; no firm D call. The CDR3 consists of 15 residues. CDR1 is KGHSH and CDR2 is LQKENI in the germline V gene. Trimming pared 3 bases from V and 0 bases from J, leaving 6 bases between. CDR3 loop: CASSPSSSYNSPLHF. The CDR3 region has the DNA TGTGCCAGCTCACCTTCTAGCTCCTATAATTCACCCCTCCACTTT.

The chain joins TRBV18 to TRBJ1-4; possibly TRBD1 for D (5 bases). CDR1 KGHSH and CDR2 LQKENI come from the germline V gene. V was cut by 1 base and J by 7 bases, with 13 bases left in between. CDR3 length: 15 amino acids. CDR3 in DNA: TGTGCCAGCTCACCACAAGGACAACTCCTTGAAAAACTGTTTTTT. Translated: CASSPQGQLLEKLFF. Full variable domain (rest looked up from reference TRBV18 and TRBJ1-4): NAGVMQNPRHLVRRRGQEARLRCSPMKGHSHVYWYRQLPEEGLKFMVYLQKENIIDESGMPKERFSAEFPKEGPSILRIQQVVRGDSAAYFCASSPQGQLLEKLFFGSGTQLSVL.

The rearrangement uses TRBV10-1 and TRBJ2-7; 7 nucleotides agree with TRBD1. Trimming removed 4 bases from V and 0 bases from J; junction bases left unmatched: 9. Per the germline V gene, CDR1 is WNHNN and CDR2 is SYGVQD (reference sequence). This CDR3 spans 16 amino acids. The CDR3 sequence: CASSGDGQESSYEQYF. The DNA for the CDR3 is TGCGCCAGCAGTGGGGACGGACAGGAAAGCTCCTACGAGCAGTACTTC.

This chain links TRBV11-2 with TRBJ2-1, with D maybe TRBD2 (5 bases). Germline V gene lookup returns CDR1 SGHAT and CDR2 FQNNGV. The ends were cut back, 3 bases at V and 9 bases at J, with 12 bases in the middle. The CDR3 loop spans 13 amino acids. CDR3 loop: CASSFDPEGEQFF. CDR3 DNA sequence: TGTGCCAGCAGCTTCGATCCTGAGGGTGAGCAGTTCTTC.

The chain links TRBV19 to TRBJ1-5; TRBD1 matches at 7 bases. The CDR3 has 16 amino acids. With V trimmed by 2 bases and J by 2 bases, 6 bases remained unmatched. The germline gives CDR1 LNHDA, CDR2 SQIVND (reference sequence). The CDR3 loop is CASSISAGGGNQPQHF. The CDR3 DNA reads TGTGCCAGTAGTATAAGCGCAGGGGGTGGCAATCAGCCCCAGCATTTT.

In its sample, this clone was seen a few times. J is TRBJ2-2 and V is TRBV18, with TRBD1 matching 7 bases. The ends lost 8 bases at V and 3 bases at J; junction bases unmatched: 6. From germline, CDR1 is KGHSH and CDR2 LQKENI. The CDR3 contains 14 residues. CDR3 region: CASRSGTDTGELFF. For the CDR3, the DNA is TGTGCCAGCCGGTCCGGGACAGACACCGGGGAGCTGTTTTTT.

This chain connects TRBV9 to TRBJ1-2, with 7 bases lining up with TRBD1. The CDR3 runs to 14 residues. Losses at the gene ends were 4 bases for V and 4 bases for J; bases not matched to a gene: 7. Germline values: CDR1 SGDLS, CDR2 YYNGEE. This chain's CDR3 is CASSPRQGIYGYTF. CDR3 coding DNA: TGTGCCAGCAGCCCCCGACAGGGCATCTATGGCTACACCTTC. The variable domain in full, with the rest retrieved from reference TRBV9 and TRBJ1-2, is DSGVTQTPKHLITATGQRVTLRCSPRSGDLSVYWYQQSLDQGLQFLIQYYNGEERAKGNILERFSAQQFPDLHSELNLSSLELGDSALYFCASSPRQGIYGYTFGSGTRLTVV.